These T cell receptor beta chains were read from a single sample in a study of early T cells in non-severe SARS-CoV-2 infection. TCRdb redid the calling of the 5' RACE reads with MiXCR, one entry per CDR3 protein. The table lists 70,000 to 85,000 distinct CDR3 sequences, 5% of them singletons. Here the sequenced sample was whole blood, taken at baseline. The origin of the receptors is an adult who was a healthcare worker with PCR-confirmed SARS-CoV-2 infection or an uninfected control (not recorded which). CDR3s include the opening cysteine and the closing phenylalanine or tryptophan. The D gene is left open where the match is weak. Some rows have no size entry. The others give once, few or many, or a class for an expanded clone.

abundance	v_gene	d_gene	j_gene	CDR3nt	CDR3aa
many	TRBV4-1	NA	TRBJ1-5	TGCGCCAGCAGCCAAGAGGGCCAGGTGGGGGTCCAGCCCCAGCATTTT	CASSQEGQVGVQPQHF
many	TRBV7-9	NA	TRBJ2-7	TGTGCCATCACCCCCGGGGCGGTCTACGAGCAGTACTTC	CAITPGAVYEQYF
few	TRBV5-1	NA	TRBJ1-5	TGCGCCAGCAGCCCCGGACAAGGTTACAATCAGCCCCAGCATTTT	CASSPGQGYNQPQHF
medium-sized	TRBV19	NA	TRBJ1-5	TGTGCCAGTAGTGAGACAGGTTATCAGCCCCAGCATTTT	CASSETGYQPQHF
many	TRBV28	NA	TRBJ2-1	TGTGCCAGCAGTTTTGATCTAGCGTTCAATGAGCAGTTCTTC	CASSFDLAFNEQFF
few	TRBV3-1	NA	TRBJ1-2	TGTGCCAGCAGCCAGGGAGGGGGCTATGGCTACACCTTC	CASSQGGGYGYTF
NA	TRBV27	NA	TRBJ1-5	TGTGCCAGCAGCCACCGGGGGGCAAATCAGCCCCAGCATTTT	CASSHRGANQPQHF
many	TRBV7-8	NA	TRBJ2-1	TGTGCCAGCAGCTCGGGACATGACAATGAGCAGTTCTTC	CASSSGHDNEQFF
many	TRBV29-1	NA	TRBJ1-2	TGCAGCGTTGCTGGCTACACCTTC	CSVAGYTF
NA	TRBV20-1	NA	TRBJ2-1	TGCAGTGCTAGAGATATCTTAGAGAGCCCCTACAATGAGCAGTTCTTC	CSARDILESPYNEQFF
NA	TRBV28	NA	TRBJ2-6	TGTGCCAGCAGTCCCTCGGAGGGGGCGCATGGGGCCAACGTCCTGACTTTC	CASSPSEGAHGANVLTF
many	TRBV7-9	TRBD1	TRBJ1-1	TGTGCCAGCAGCTTAACAGGGGGGGAGGACACTGAAGCTTTCTTT	CASSLTGGEDTEAFF
NA	TRBV5-6	NA	TRBJ1-5	TGTGCCAGCAGCTTGAGTGGGACGCAGTTCTTAGATCAGCCCCAGCATTTT	CASSLSGTQFLDQPQHF
many	TRBV7-8	NA	TRBJ1-1	TGTGCCAGCAGCTTTTTGGACAGTGAAGCTTTCTTT	CASSFLDSEAFF
NA	TRBV19	TRBD1	TRBJ1-1	TGTGCCATTCCGAAGAGGACAGGGGGCGCGAAAGAAGCTTTCTTT	CAIPKRTGGAKEAFF
NA	TRBV7-8	NA	TRBJ2-7	TGTGCCAGCAGCCTAGCTACGGGGGCCTACGAGCAGTACTTC	CASSLATGAYEQYF
many	TRBV20-1	TRBD1	TRBJ1-5	TGCAGTGCAAAACAGGGGAATCAGCCCCAGCATTTT	CSAKQGNQPQHF
few	TRBV20-1	NA	TRBJ2-1	TGCAGTCCCCAGAGACGGAACAATGAGCAGTTCTTC	CSPQRRNNEQFF
many	TRBV20-1	NA	TRBJ2-3	TGCAGTGCTAGATGGTTGGCCACAGATACGCAGTATTTT	CSARWLATDTQYF
few	TRBV5-1	TRBD1	TRBJ1-4	TGCGCCAGCAGCTACGACTACAGGGGCACCTCTCCCGCAACTAATGAAAAACTGTTTTTT	CASSYDYRGTSPATNEKLFF
few	TRBV28	NA	TRBJ1-1	TGTGCCAGCAGTTTACTAGCCGGGGCCGAAGCTTTCTTT	CASSLLAGAEAFF
many	TRBV3-1	NA	TRBJ1-2	TGTGCCAGCAGCGACGACAGAGCTACATATGGCTACACCTTC	CASSDDRATYGYTF
NA	TRBV5-1	NA	TRBJ1-1	TGCGCCAGCAGCTTTGGCGATGGAAACACTGAAGCTTTCTTT	CASSFGDGNTEAFF
few	TRBV28	NA	TRBJ1-1	TGTGCCAGCAGCTCCCACGGCTTGAACACTGAAGCTTTCTTT	CASSSHGLNTEAFF
few	TRBV5-4	TRBD1	TRBJ2-5	TGTGCCAGCAGCCCGGCGCCCGGGACAGAAGAGACCCAGTACTTC	CASSPAPGTEETQYF
few	TRBV28	NA	TRBJ1-2	TGTGCCTCACGGTCAAACTATGGCTACACCTTC	CASRSNYGYTF